The text below deals with one T cell receptor beta chain. The antigen is unknown. This CDR3 contains 17 residues. Trimming pared 5 bases from V and 4 bases from J, leaving 22 bases between. The germline CDR1 and CDR2 sequences are PRHDT and FYEKMQ (reference sequence). Only in-frame clones appear in the TCRdb table, and some are missing; sequencing was by immunoSEQ multiplex PCR. The sample includes about 21,000 clones, approximately 92% of them seen just once. The sample originates from a study of untreated major depressive disorder. Notes on the study in general: Only three preselected Vbeta families were compared in sequencing. Sequencing showed nonsignificant TRBV25-01 and TRBV02-01 differences matching flow cytometry.

Participants with major medical conditions, Axis I/II comorbidities, regular medication or illicit drug use were excluded. This receptor was taken from a man aged 25-45 years in good health. Sequencing input: CD4+ T cells from PBMCs. The chain carries TRBV13 and TRBJ2-3; D not resolved. CDR3 region: CASSPSGWGLDPDTQYF. DNA for the CDR3: TGTGCCAGCAGCCCCTCCGGATGGGGTCTGGACCCAGATACGCAGTATTTT.